These 18 T cell receptor beta chains share one sample of origin, sequenced in a study of blood T cell repertoires in COVID-19. Assay: immunoSEQ multiplex PCR; the TCRdb copy retains only in-frame clones and omits some. The sample yields 200,000 to 250,000 clones, 80% to 90% seen once. What was sequenced was PBMCs or T cells enriched from blood (not recorded which). The receptor source for this set is a woman aged 40 to 50 with acute COVID-19.

This chain connects TRBV11-2 to TRBJ2-5; D may be TRBD1 (6 bases). CDR1 and CDR2 from the germline V gene are SGHAT and FQNNGV. Trimming stripped 1 base from V and 3 bases from J, with 6 bases between. CDR3 length: 13 residues. The CDR3 loop is CASSLGTEETQYF. CDR3 bases: TGTGCCAGCAGCTTAGGGACAGAAGAGACCCAGTACTTC.

This chain links TRBV5-1 with TRBJ2-3; D is possibly TRBD2 (6 bases). The CDR3 runs to 13 residues. CDR1 SGHRS and CDR2 YFSETQ come from the germline V gene. V gave up 4 bases and J gave up 5 bases, with 11 bases separating them. In DNA, the CDR3 is TGCGCCAGCAGCGTGGACTACCGAGATACGCAGTATTTT. Translating gives CASSVDYRDTQYF. Variable domain in full (rest from reference TRBV5-1 and TRBJ2-3): KAGVTQTPRYLIKTRGQQVTLSCSPISGHRSVSWYQQTPGQGLQFLFEYFSETQRNKGNFPGRFSGRQFSNSRSEMNVSTLELGDSALYLCASSVDYRDTQYFGPGTRLTVL.

This sequence joins TRBV27 and TRBJ1-2; tentative D call: TRBD1 (6 bases). Trimming stripped 3 bases from V and 2 bases from J, with 13 bases between. The CDR3 contains 15 residues. In germline, CDR1 is MNHEY, CDR2 SMNVEV (reference sequence). The CDR3 protein is CASSFTGSSNYGYTF. CDR3 in DNA: TGTGCCAGCAGTTTCACAGGGAGTTCGAACTATGGCTACACCTTC.

The genes are TRBV27 and TRBJ2-3, with 10 bases identical to TRBD1. CDR1 is MNHEY and CDR2 is SMNVEV in the germline V gene (reference sequence). The CDR3 is 13 residues long. After removal of 9 bases from V and 3 bases from J, the junction contained 3 bases not matched to a gene. CDR3 loop: CARGTGDTDTQYF. CDR3 bases: TGTGCCAGAGGGACAGGGGATACAGATACGCAGTATTTT.

The chain joins TRBV7-9 to TRBJ2-7; 16 bases are shared with TRBD2. Trimming removed 5 bases from V and 4 bases from J; junction bases left unmatched: 14. Germline values: CDR1 SEHNR, CDR2 FQNEAQ (reference sequence). The CDR3 extends over 19 amino acids. The CDR3 loop reads CASSTGTSGRAGSPYEQYF. Here the CDR3 DNA reads TGTGCCAGCAGCACCGGGACTAGCGGGAGGGCCGGGTCTCCGTACGAGCAGTACTTC.

The rearrangement joins TRBV7-6 to TRBJ2-5, with TRBD1 matching over 9 bases. CDR1 is SGHVS, CDR2 FNYEAQ, per germline. The V segment lost 5 bases and the J segment 5 bases; nucleotides outside the gene matches: 9. The CDR3 length is 15 residues. CDR3: CASSLGTGRRETQYF. CDR3 nucleotide sequence: TGTGCCAGCAGCCTAGGGACAGGGAGAAGGGAGACCCAGTACTTC.

J is TRBJ1-2 and V is TRBV29-1, with a possible D match to TRBD1 (6 bases). The V and J ends lost 4 bases and 4 bases respectively, with 16 bases between them. This CDR3 has 14 residues. From germline, CDR1 is SQVTM and CDR2 ANQGSEA. CDR3 in DNA: TGCAGCGTTGGTGCAGGGGTCCGACCCTATGGCTACACCTTC. Translated, it gives CSVGAGVRPYGYTF.

This clone was observed a few times. The chain links TRBV14 to TRBJ2-2, with 8 positions matching TRBD1. Germline V lookup: CDR1 SGHDN, CDR2 FVKESK. The CDR3 covers 13 residues. The ends lost 9 bases at V and 5 bases at J; junction bases unmatched: 5. CDR3 residues: CASCRDRTGELFF. The CDR3 nucleotides read TGTGCCAGTTGCCGGGACAGGACCGGGGAGCTGTTTTTT.

This chain connects TRBV2 to TRBJ1-6; 8 bases match TRBD1. The germline V gene has CDR1 SNHLY and CDR2 FYNNEI. V shed 9 bases and J 10 bases; nucleotides not matched to a gene: 8. The CDR3 runs 13 residues. CDR3 protein: CASRDRGTSPLHF. CDR3 DNA sequence: TGTGCCAGTCGCGACAGGGGTACCTCACCCCTCCACTTT.

This chain uses TRBV7-2 with TRBJ2-4; TRBD2 matches 7 bases. From germline, CDR1 is SGHTA and CDR2 FQGNSA. This CDR3 comprises 19 residues. The junction had 12 bases not matched to a gene; V was cut back by 0 bases and J by 1 base. The CDR3 bases are TGTGCCAGCAGCTTAGCGCCCCGGGACTACCCACGGGCCAAAAACATTCAGTACTTC. Protein: CASSLAPRDYPRAKNIQYF.

J is TRBJ1-5 and V is TRBV19, with 9 positions matching TRBD1. The V and J ends lost 6 bases and 2 bases, in that order; junction bases with no gene match: 11. Germline loops: CDR1 LNHDA, CDR2 SQIVND (reference sequence). The CDR3 consists of 17 residues. The CDR3 is CASRVGDRVSGNQPQHF. CDR3 DNA sequence: TGTGCCAGTAGAGTAGGGGACAGGGTGTCCGGCAATCAGCCCCAGCATTTT.

The rearrangement links TRBV28 to TRBJ1-6; D might be TRBD1 (5 bases). V was shortened by 5 bases and J by 13 bases, with 12 bases between the two germline ends. Germline-derived CDR1 and CDR2 are MDHEN and SYDVKM. The CDR3 has 12 residues. CDR3 region: CASSTGGTPLHF. The CDR3 DNA is TGTGCCAGCAGTACAGGCGGCACGCCCCTCCACTTT.

This chain links TRBV3-1 (or the pseudogene TRBV3-2) with TRBJ2-5, with 8 bases matching TRBD2. This CDR3 contains 17 residues. Germline loops: CDR1 LGHDT, CDR2 YNNKEL (reference sequence). V trimming: 1 base; J trimming: 3 bases; junction bases outside the gene matches: 10. CDR3 bases: TGTGCCAGCAGCCAAGGCGGGGGTAGCGGGACCAAAGAGACCCAGTACTTC. Its translation: CASSQGGGSGTKETQYF.

This chain links TRBV27 with TRBJ2-3; 7 bases match TRBD2. V gave up 5 bases and J gave up 8 bases; unmatched junction bases: 7. Germline V gene data show CDR1 as MNHEY and CDR2 as SMNVEV (reference sequence). CDR3 length equals 13 residues. The CDR3 sequence is CASSPGLGFTQYF. In DNA form, the CDR3 reads TGTGCCAGCAGTCCAGGACTAGGCTTTACGCAGTATTTT.

The V call is TRBV27, the J call TRBJ1-5, with a weak D call TRBD1 (5 bases). With 2 bases removed from V and 6 bases from J, the gap between germline ends came to 8 bases. Germline V CDR1 and CDR2: MNHEY, SMNVEV (reference sequence). This CDR3 comprises 13 residues. CDR3 protein: CASSLGAAQPQHF. The CDR3 DNA follows: TGTGCCAGCAGTTTAGGGGCGGCTCAGCCCCAGCATTTT.

The chain combines TRBV15 with TRBJ2-1; 9 bases align to TRBD2. The CDR3 contains 21 residues. V dropped 3 bases and J dropped 0; count of bases not matched to a gene: 18. CDR1 LNHNV and CDR2 YYDKDF come from the germline V gene (reference sequence). The CDR3 loop reads CATSRGKGLAYKGSSYNEQFF. The CDR3 nucleotides are TGTGCCACCAGCAGGGGCAAGGGACTAGCTTATAAAGGAAGCTCCTACAATGAGCAGTTCTTC.

The rearrangement joins TRBV16 to TRBJ2-7; a weak D match, TRBD1 (7 bases). The V end lost 4 bases, the J end lost 1 base, and 14 bases lay between the germline ends. The CDR3 extends over 15 amino acids. The germline V gene has CDR1 KGHSY and CDR2 FQNENV. CDR3 coding DNA: TGTGCCAGCAGCCCCCAGGGGGGTGGTTCCTACGAGCAGTACTTC. It specifies CASSPQGGGSYEQYF.

The chain recombines TRBV12-3 or TRBV12-4 with TRBJ2-5; a possible D gene is TRBD2 (6 bases). The CDR3 has 11 residues. Trimming shortened V by 3 bases and J by 11 bases, and 10 bases separated the two germline ends. The CDR3 here is CASSLDYYQYF. In DNA form, the CDR3 reads TGTGCCAGCAGTTTGGACTATTATCAGTACTTC.